The next 9 T cell receptor beta chains were all read from a single sample in a study of OX40 agonist ivuxolimab in advanced cancers. Clones were read by immunoSEQ multiplex PCR, and TCRdb kept only the in-frame ones, dropping some. The sample holds tens of thousands of clones, 70% to 85% seen once. This sample comprised CD4+ or CD8+ T cells sorted from blood, obtained in a trial of the OX40 agonist ivuxolimab. The receptors originated from an adult with an advanced solid tumor such as melanoma, head and neck, liver or kidney cancer.

V gene TRBV5-1 combines with J gene TRBJ2-6, with D possibly matching TRBD2 (5 bases). This CDR3 comprises 16 residues. Germline CDR1 SGHRS, CDR2 YFSETQ. Trimming removed 3 bases at V and 0 bases at J, with 10 bases between. The CDR3 DNA sequence: TGCGCCAGCAGCTCCGGGGATTTCTCTGGGGCCAACGTCCTGACTTTC. It yields the protein CASSSGDFSGANVLTF.

This rearrangement joins TRBV7-6 to TRBJ2-5, with 7 bases identical to TRBD2. The junction had 5 bases not matched to a gene; V was cut back by 2 bases and J by 2 bases. Germline V gene sequence: CDR1 SGHVS, CDR2 FNYEAQ. This CDR3 spans 15 amino acids. The CDR3 loop is CASSLWGRVQETQYF. As DNA, the CDR3 is TGTGCCAGCAGCTTATGGGGGAGGGTTCAAGAGACCCAGTACTTC.

The rearrangement uses TRBV7-3 and TRBJ2-2; D is ambiguous. CDR1 and CDR2 from the germline V gene are SGHTA and FQGTGA. This CDR3 has 11 residues. The V end lost 5 bases, the J end lost 7 bases, and 5 bases lay between the germline ends. CDR3 protein: CASSPGGELFF. The DNA of the CDR3 is TGTGCCAGCAGCCCGGGCGGGGAGCTGTTTTTT.

This clone was seen more than once but under ten times. The V and J genes are TRBV27 and TRBJ2-5; D may be TRBD1 or TRBD2 (5 bases each). CDR1 and CDR2 from the germline V gene are MNHEY and SMNVEV (reference sequence). The CDR3 consists of 13 residues. Trimming took off 2 bases at V and 4 bases at J, with 8 bases between the two ends. CDR3 nucleotide sequence: TGTGCCAGCAGTTTAAGAGGGGTAGAGACCCAGTACTTC. It translates to CASSLRGVETQYF.

CDR3 amino acids: CASSSQGYEQYF. The CDR3 bases are TGTGCCAGCAGTTCACAGGGGTACGAGCAGTACTTC. The chain couples TRBV7-9 to TRBJ2-7; 7 nucleotides match TRBD1. There are 12 residues in the CDR3. The germline gives CDR1 SEHNR, CDR2 FQNEAQ (reference sequence). V lost 6 bases and J lost 4; bases outside the gene matches: 3.

This rearrangement joins TRBV2 to TRBJ2-6; no firm D call. Trimming took 2 bases from V and 0 from J, leaving 8 bases between them. The CDR3 runs to 16 residues. CDR1 and CDR2 (germline): SNHLY, FYNNEI. The CDR3 DNA reads TGTGCCAGCAGTGAACAACAAGTCTCTGGGGCCAACGTCCTGACTTTC. It encodes CASSEQQVSGANVLTF.

The chain joins TRBV9 to TRBJ2-7, with D maybe TRBD2 (6 bases). The germline V gene has CDR1 SGDLS and CDR2 YYNGEE. Trimming took off 2 bases at V and 2 bases at J, with 14 bases between the two ends. This CDR3 is built from 15 residues. CDR3 region: CASSVEASEAYEQYF. The DNA of the CDR3 is TGTGCCAGCAGCGTCGAGGCTAGCGAGGCCTACGAGCAGTACTTC.

The chain is built from TRBV18 and TRBJ1-4, with unresolved D. Deletions cut 2 bases from V and 6 bases from J, with 10 bases between. Germline V gives CDR1 KGHSH, CDR2 LQKENI. This CDR3 has 14 amino acids. DNA for the CDR3: TGTGCCAGCTCACCAAGGACGGACCATGAAAAACTGTTTTTT. This gives the protein CASSPRTDHEKLFF.

J is TRBJ1-1 and V is TRBV28; TRBD1 is a possible D gene (6 bases). CDR1 MDHEN and CDR2 SYDVKM come from the germline V gene. The V end lost 5 bases, the J end lost 4 bases, and 11 bases lay between the germline ends. The CDR3 is 13 amino acids. In DNA form, the CDR3 reads TGTGCCAGCAGTGATCCAGGGGTCACTGAAGCTTTCTTT. It codes for CASSDPGVTEAFF. Full variable domain (missing parts from reference TRBV28 and TRBJ1-1): DVKVTQSSRYLVKRTGEKVFLECVQDMDHENMFWYRQDPGLGLRLIYFSYDVKMKEKGDIPEGYSVSREKKERFSLILESASTNQTSMYLCASSDPGVTEAFFGQGTRLTVV.